These 31 T cell receptor beta chains came from one sample sequenced in a study of cytomegalovirus exposure and HLA in healthy donors. PCR amplification relied on 60 Vbeta primers (plus 13 Jbeta primers). TCRdb's copy holds only in-frame clones and misses some; the assay was immunoSEQ multiplex PCR. The sample lists 120,000 to 150,000 clones, 77% occurring once. The sequencing input was PBMCs. These receptors originate from a female donor in good health and CMV-seronegative.

The chain recombines TRBV5-6 with TRBJ1-2; 8 bases map to TRBD1. Trimming removed 1 base from V and 6 bases from J; junction bases left unmatched: 8. CDR1 is SGHDT and CDR2 is YYEEEE in the germline V gene. The length of the CDR3 is 15 residues. The CDR3 loop is CASSLPDRVWHGYTF. For the CDR3, the DNA is TGTGCCAGCAGCTTGCCGGACAGGGTCTGGCATGGCTACACCTTC.

The rearrangement joins TRBV25-1 to TRBJ2-2, with 8 bases matching TRBD1. CDR3 length: 16 amino acids. The V gene end was trimmed by 1 base and the J gene end by 6 bases; junction bases not matched to a gene: 7. The V gene's germline CDR1 is MGHDK and CDR2 SYGVNS. This chain's CDR3 is CASSESDRGGAGELFF. The DNA of the CDR3 is TGTGCCAGCAGTGAATCCGACAGGGGAGGAGCCGGGGAGCTGTTTTTT.

V gene TRBV11-2 combines with J gene TRBJ2-3, with 8 bases fitting TRBD2. This CDR3 is 12 amino acids long. V shed 5 bases and J 10 bases; nucleotides not matched to a gene: 5. Germline CDR1 is SGHAT and CDR2 is FQNNGV. The CDR3 sequence is CASSPRTSPQYF. The DNA for the CDR3 is TGTGCCAGCAGCCCTCGGACTAGCCCGCAGTATTTT.

V usage is TRBV7-2 and J usage is TRBJ1-5, with D unclear. CDR1 and CDR2 (germline): SGHTA, FQGNSA. Between the trimmed V and J ends, which lost 5 bases and 2 bases, there was a span of 10 bases. The CDR3 is 14 amino acids. CDR3 DNA sequence: TGTGCCAGCAGCCCAAGATCGGGCAATCAGCCCCAGCATTTT. It codes for CASSPRSGNQPQHF. The whole variable domain, remainder taken from reference TRBV7-2 and TRBJ1-5, is GAGVSQSPSNKVTEKGKDVELRCDPISGHTALYWYRQSLGQGLEFLIYFQGNSAPDKSGLPSDRFSAERTGGSVSTLTIQRTQQEDSAVYLCASSPRSGNQPQHFGDGTRLSIL.

The J gene is TRBJ2-7, the V gene TRBV5-1; 8 bases fit TRBD1. Germline CDR1 reads SGHRS; CDR2 reads YFSETQ. The CDR3 consists of 13 residues. V lost 8 bases, J lost 4 bases, and 8 bases stayed unmatched. In DNA, the CDR3 is TGCGCCAGTAGGGACAGGCCAAAGTACGAGCAGTACTTC. Translating it yields CASRDRPKYEQYF.

V and J are TRBV28 and TRBJ2-1, with 7 bases fitting TRBD2. CDR3 size: 14 residues. In germline, CDR1 is MDHEN, CDR2 SYDVKM. With 3 bases clipped from V and 7 bases from J, the junction kept 6 bases outside the gene matches. DNA of the CDR3: TGTGCCAGCAGTTTTGGGGGAGCGGGAAATGAGCAGTTCTTC. Protein: CASSFGGAGNEQFF.

Concerning this clone itself: This specimen includes other DNA sequences encoding the same CDR3. The gene calls are TRBV7-2 and TRBJ2-7, with D uncertain. CDR1 and CDR2 from the germline V gene are SGHTA and FQGNSA. This CDR3 has 11 residues. Trimming stripped 4 bases from V and 3 bases from J, with 4 bases between. The CDR3 DNA reads TGTGCCAGCAGCTCTCTCTACGAGCAGTACTTC. Encoded protein: CASSSLYEQYF.

The gene calls are TRBV28 and TRBJ2-7, with TRBD1 matching over 7 bases. The junction had 13 bases not matched to a gene; V was cut back by 4 bases and J by 4 bases. The CDR3 is 16 amino acids. Germline CDR1 MDHEN, CDR2 SYDVKM. The CDR3 DNA reads as TGTGCCAGCAGTTCAGGGGGACACCCGCAACCGTACGAGCAGTACTTC. Amino acids: CASSSGGHPQPYEQYF.

The gene calls are TRBV7-6 and TRBJ2-1; 8 bases align to TRBD1. After removal of 4 bases from V and 7 bases from J, the junction contained 6 bases not matched to a gene. The CDR3 extends over 14 amino acids. Germline lookup yields CDR1 SGHVS and CDR2 FNYEAQ. CDR3 DNA sequence: TGTGCCAGCAGCTCACGACAGGGGTGGAATGAGCAGTTCTTC. Translation: CASSSRQGWNEQFF.

The rearrangement links TRBV19 to TRBJ1-3; TRBD1 matches 10 bases. Germline V gene lookup returns CDR1 LNHDA and CDR2 SQIVND (reference sequence). The CDR3 totals 15 residues. The ends lost 8 bases at V and 3 bases at J; junction bases unmatched: 7. The CDR3 loop is CASSLGQGYGNTIYF. The CDR3 DNA reads as TGTGCCAGTTCCCTGGGACAGGGGTATGGAAACACCATATATTTT.

The chain uses TRBV10-1 and TRBJ2-4; 11 bases fit TRBD1. Germline V CDR1 and CDR2: WNHNN, SYGVQD (reference sequence). Trimming cost V 5 bases and J 6 bases; bases outside gene matches: 3. CDR3 length: 14 residues. The CDR3 loop reads CASSPGQGGNIQYF. The CDR3 coding sequence is TGCGCCAGCAGTCCGGGACAGGGGGGAAACATTCAGTACTTC.

The J gene is TRBJ1-5, the V gene TRBV5-5; tentatively, D is TRBD1 (5 bases). The CDR3 has 15 amino acids. V was cut by 4 bases and J by 2 bases, with 13 bases left in between. Germline CDR1 and CDR2: SGHKS and YYEKEE (reference sequence). The DNA for the CDR3 is TGTGCCAGCAGCGGGGCAGGGTCCCGCAATCAGCCCCAGCATTTT. The encoded protein is CASSGAGSRNQPQHF.

This clone was seen only once. The V gene is TRBV27, the J gene TRBJ2-5; TRBD2 aligns across 7 bases. The CDR3 extends over 16 amino acids. Germline-derived CDR1 and CDR2 are MNHEY and SMNVEV (reference sequence). The V gene end was trimmed by 2 bases and the J gene end by 2 bases; junction bases not matched to a gene: 8. The CDR3 DNA is TGTGCCAGCAGTTTAGAGGCGGGGAGGGAGCAAGAGACCCAGTACTTC. Translation: CASSLEAGREQETQYF.

V gene TRBV5-1 combines with J gene TRBJ1-1; 7 bases align to TRBD1. This CDR3 is 13 amino acids long. With 7 bases clipped from V and 6 bases from J, the junction kept 9 bases outside the gene matches. Looked up from germline, CDR1 is SGHRS and CDR2 is YFSETQ. CDR3 amino acids: CASSREQGPEAFF. The DNA for the CDR3 is TGCGCCAGCTCCCGAGAACAGGGGCCTGAAGCTTTCTTT.

V and J are TRBV21-1 and TRBJ2-7; whether TRBD1, the table's D call, matches the DNA was not checked. TRBV21-1 is an annotated pseudogene. The CDR3 length is 15 residues. The DNA for the CDR3 is TGTGCCAGCAGCACCCGACAGGTCCGCTCCTACGAGCAGTACTTC. The encoded protein is CASSTRQVRSYEQYF.

This chain uses TRBV14 with TRBJ2-2, with D perhaps matching TRBD1 (5 bases). V lost 3 bases and J lost 6, with 14 bases in between. Germline V gives CDR1 SGHDN, CDR2 FVKESK. The CDR3 covers 15 residues. CDR3 DNA sequence: TGTGCCAGCAGCCAGCAGGGTGTAGGGGCCGGGGAGCTGTTTTTT. Translation gives CASSQQGVGAGELFF.

The V gene is TRBV10-3, the J gene TRBJ1-6; TRBD1 agrees at 10 bases. J lost 7 bases, V lost 5 bases, and 2 bases had no gene match. This CDR3 is built from 14 residues. The germline V gene encodes CDR1 ENHRY and CDR2 SYGVKD. The CDR3: CAISPGQGNSPLHF. The CDR3 DNA sequence: TGTGCCATCAGTCCGGGACAGGGGAATTCACCCCTCCACTTT.

The V and J genes are TRBV30 and TRBJ1-5; D may be TRBD1 (5 bases). Germline-derived CDR1 and CDR2 are GTSNPN and SVGIG (reference sequence). Between the trimmed V and J ends, which lost 0 bases and 2 bases, there was a span of 11 bases. This CDR3 has 15 amino acids. CDR3 loop: CAWSVPGGGNQPQHF. The CDR3 DNA reads TGTGCCTGGAGTGTCCCGGGAGGGGGCAATCAGCCCCAGCATTTT.

The chain joins TRBV5-1 to TRBJ1-3, with 7 nucleotides matching TRBD1. The CDR3 spans 15 residues. The V and J ends lost 1 base and 0 bases, in that order; junction bases with no gene match: 1. Germline lookup yields CDR1 SGHRS and CDR2 YFSETQ. The CDR3 loop is CASSLTGDSGNTIYF. The CDR3 DNA reads TGCGCCAGCAGCTTGACAGGGGACTCTGGAAACACCATATATTTT.

The chain couples TRBV11-3 to TRBJ2-2, with 9 bases lining up with TRBD1. The CDR3 has 16 amino acids. V gave up 4 bases and J gave up 7 bases; unmatched junction bases: 10. The germline gives CDR1 SGHNT, CDR2 YENEEA. CDR3: CASSSQGAAVDGELFF. CDR3 nucleotides: TGTGCCAGCAGCTCACAGGGGGCAGCCGTGGACGGGGAGCTGTTTTTT.

The chain has TRBV5-4 and TRBJ1-1, with D uncertain. The CDR3 is made up of 15 amino acids. The germline CDR1 and CDR2 sequences are SGHNT and YYREEE (reference sequence). V lost 4 bases, J lost 1 base, and 14 bases lay in between. Written as DNA, the CDR3 is TGTGCCAGCAGCGGGCCAGCGGGATCGAACACTGAAGCTTTCTTT. This encodes CASSGPAGSNTEAFF.

Concerning this clone: A junction boundary mismatches the germline segment, possibly from a read error. This sequence joins TRBV2 and TRBJ1-1; possibly TRBD1 for D (6 bases). Germline values: CDR1 SNHLY, CDR2 FYNNEI. There are 13 residues in the CDR3. This CDR3 reads CANSYRVVGEAFF. In DNA, the CDR3 is TGTGCCAACAGTTACAGGGTGGTCGGTGAAGCTTTCTTT.

V is TRBV19 and J is TRBJ2-7, with 9 bases aligning to TRBD1. V shed 5 bases and J 7 bases; nucleotides not matched to a gene: 9. Per the germline V gene, CDR1 is LNHDA and CDR2 is SQIVND (reference sequence). This CDR3 is built from 14 residues. DNA of the CDR3: TGTGCCAGTAGTTTCCGGACAGGGGCCAGGGAGCAGTACTTC. Residues: CASSFRTGAREQYF.

This clone occurred once. The chain recombines TRBV27 with TRBJ1-4; tentatively, D is TRBD1 (5 bases). Trimming pared 8 bases from V and 5 bases from J, leaving 15 bases between. CDR1 is MNHEY and CDR2 is SMNVEV in the germline V gene (reference sequence). The CDR3 consists of 14 residues. CDR3 nucleotides: TGTGCCAGCGGCCGTAACAGGTACAATGAAAAACTGTTTTTT. This gives the protein CASGRNRYNEKLFF.

The chain has TRBV9 and TRBJ2-3, with D perhaps TRBD2 (5 bases). CDR1 and CDR2 (germline): SGDLS, YYNGEE. V lost 0 bases and J 2 bases, leaving 10 bases between the germline ends. The CDR3 runs 15 residues. This CDR3 is CASSVGTLSTDTQYF. The CDR3 nucleotides read TGTGCCAGCAGCGTAGGGACTCTATCCACAGATACGCAGTATTTT.

The V and J genes are TRBV7-3 and TRBJ1-2; a possible D gene is TRBD1 (6 bases). The length of the CDR3 is 13 residues. Germline V gene sequence: CDR1 SGHTA, CDR2 FQGTGA. Deletions cut 2 bases from V and 4 bases from J, with 8 bases between. CDR3 protein: CASSLGGRYGYTF. CDR3 DNA: TGTGCCAGCAGCTTAGGGGGCCGCTATGGCTACACCTTC.

The gene calls are TRBV5-5 and TRBJ1-1, with D possibly matching TRBD1 (5 bases). Per germline, CDR1 SGHKS and CDR2 YYEKEE (reference sequence). The ends were cut back, 4 bases at V and 7 bases at J, with 17 bases in the middle. The CDR3 has 14 amino acids. The CDR3 nucleotides read TGTGCCAGCAGCCCCACCGGGGGTGGCAGTGAAGCTTTCTTT. Its protein product is CASSPTGGGSEAFF.

This chain uses TRBV2 with TRBJ2-2; D not certain. The germline gives CDR1 SNHLY, CDR2 FYNNEI. Trimming stripped 7 bases from V and 6 bases from J, with 15 bases between. This CDR3 comprises 14 residues. The CDR3 reads CASILENRAGELFF. The CDR3 nucleotides read TGTGCCAGCATCCTCGAGAATCGCGCCGGGGAGCTGTTTTTT.

This clone was counted a few times. Here the CDR3 reads CASSTGQGIYGYTF. CDR3 coding DNA: TGTGCCAGTAGTACGGGACAGGGGATATATGGCTACACCTTC. J is TRBJ1-2 and V is TRBV19, with TRBD1 identical over 10 bases. The CDR3 runs to 14 residues. The V segment lost 4 bases and the J segment 5 bases; nucleotides outside the gene matches: 4. The germline CDR1 and CDR2 sequences are LNHDA and SQIVND (reference sequence).

V usage is TRBV5-4 and J usage is TRBJ2-3; 8 nucleotides agree with TRBD2. J lost 3 bases, V lost 5 bases, and 8 bases had no gene match. The CDR3 is 15 amino acids. Germline V gives CDR1 SGHNT, CDR2 YYREEE (reference sequence). CDR3 coding DNA: TGTGCCAGCAGTTTCGGGGGGGGGACGACAGATACGCAGTATTTT. Its protein product is CASSFGGGTTDTQYF.

This chain joins TRBV10-3 and TRBJ1-1, with TRBD1 matching over 10 bases. Germline V gene sequence: CDR1 ENHRY, CDR2 SYGVKD. V lost 6 bases and J lost 9; bases outside the gene matches: 4. The CDR3 consists of 12 residues. Here the CDR3 DNA reads TGTGCCATCAGCGGACAGGGGGTACAAGCTTTCTTT. It translates to CAISGQGVQAFF.